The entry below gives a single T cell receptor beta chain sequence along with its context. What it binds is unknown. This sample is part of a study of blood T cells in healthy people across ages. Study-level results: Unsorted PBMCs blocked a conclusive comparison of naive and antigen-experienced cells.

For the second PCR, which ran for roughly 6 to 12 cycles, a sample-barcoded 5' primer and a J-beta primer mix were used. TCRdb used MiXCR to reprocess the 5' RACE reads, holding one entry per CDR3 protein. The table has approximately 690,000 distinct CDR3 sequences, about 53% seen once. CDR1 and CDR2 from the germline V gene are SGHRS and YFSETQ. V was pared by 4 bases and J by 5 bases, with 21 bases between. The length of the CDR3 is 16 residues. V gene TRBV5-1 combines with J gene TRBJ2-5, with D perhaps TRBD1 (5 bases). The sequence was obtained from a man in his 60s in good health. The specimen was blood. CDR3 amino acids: CASSPPVGQNSETQYF. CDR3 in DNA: TGCGCCAGCAGCCCGCCAGTTGGACAAAATTCGGAGACCCAGTACTTC. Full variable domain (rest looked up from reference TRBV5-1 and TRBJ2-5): KAGVTQTPRYLIKTRGQQVTLSCSPISGHRSVSWYQQTPGQGLQFLFEYFSETQRNKGNFPGRFSGRQFSNSRSEMNVSTLELGDSALYLCASSPPVGQNSETQYFGPGTRLLVL.